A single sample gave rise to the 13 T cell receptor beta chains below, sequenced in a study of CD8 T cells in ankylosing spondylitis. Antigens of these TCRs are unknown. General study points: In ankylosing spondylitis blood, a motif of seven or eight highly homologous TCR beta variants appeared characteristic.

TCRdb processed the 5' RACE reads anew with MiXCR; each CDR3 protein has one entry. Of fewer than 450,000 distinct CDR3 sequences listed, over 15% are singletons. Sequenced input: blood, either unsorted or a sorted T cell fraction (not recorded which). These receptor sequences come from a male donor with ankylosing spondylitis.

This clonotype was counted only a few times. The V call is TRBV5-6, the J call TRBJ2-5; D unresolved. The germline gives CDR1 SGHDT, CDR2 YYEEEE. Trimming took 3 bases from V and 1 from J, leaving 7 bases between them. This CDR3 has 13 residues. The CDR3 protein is CASSWQPQETQYF. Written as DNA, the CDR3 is TGTGCCAGCAGCTGGCAGCCCCAAGAGACCCAGTACTTC.

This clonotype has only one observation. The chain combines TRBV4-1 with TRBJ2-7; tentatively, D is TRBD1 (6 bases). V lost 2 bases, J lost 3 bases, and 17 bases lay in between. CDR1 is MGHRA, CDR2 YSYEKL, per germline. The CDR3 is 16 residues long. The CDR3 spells CASSQTYGQTRYEQYF. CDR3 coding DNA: TGCGCCAGCAGCCAAACCTACGGACAGACCCGCTACGAGCAGTACTTC.

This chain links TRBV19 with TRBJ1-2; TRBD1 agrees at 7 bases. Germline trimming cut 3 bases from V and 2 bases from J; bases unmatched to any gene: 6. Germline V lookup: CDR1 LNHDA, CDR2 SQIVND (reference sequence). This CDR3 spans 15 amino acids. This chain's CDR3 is CASSIHQTGNYGYTF. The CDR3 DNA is TGTGCCAGTAGTATCCATCAGACAGGGAACTATGGCTACACCTTC.

CDR3 in amino acids: CASSPPPDVRGYEQFF. The CDR3 DNA reads TGTGCCAGCAGCCCCCCCCCTGACGTTCGGGGCTATGAGCAGTTCTTC. The V and J genes are TRBV7-2 and TRBJ2-1, with D perhaps matching TRBD1 or TRBD2 (5 bases each). Germline V gives CDR1 SGHTA, CDR2 FQGNSA. The V end was cut by 5 bases, the J end by 8 bases, with 22 bases between. The CDR3 has 16 amino acids.

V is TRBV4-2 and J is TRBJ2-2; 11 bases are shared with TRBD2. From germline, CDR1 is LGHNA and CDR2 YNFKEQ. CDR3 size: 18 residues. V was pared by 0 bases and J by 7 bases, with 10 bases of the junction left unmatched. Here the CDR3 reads CASSQDIASGGPGGELFF. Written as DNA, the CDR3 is TGTGCCAGCAGCCAAGATATTGCTAGCGGGGGGCCTGGCGGGGAGCTGTTTTTT.

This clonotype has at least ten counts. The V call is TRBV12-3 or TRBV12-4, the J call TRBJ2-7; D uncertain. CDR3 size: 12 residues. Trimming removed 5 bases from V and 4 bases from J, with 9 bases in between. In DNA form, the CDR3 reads TGTGCCAGCAGTCCCTCGGCATACGAGCAGTACTTC. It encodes CASSPSAYEQYF.

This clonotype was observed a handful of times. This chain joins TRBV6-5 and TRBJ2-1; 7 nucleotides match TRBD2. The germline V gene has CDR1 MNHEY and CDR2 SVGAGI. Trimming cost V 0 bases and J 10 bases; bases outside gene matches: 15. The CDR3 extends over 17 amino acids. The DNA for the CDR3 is TGTGCCAGCAGTTACTCGCTTAGCGGGCCATTGAATGACGAGCAGTTCTTC. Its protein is CASSYSLSGPLNDEQFF.

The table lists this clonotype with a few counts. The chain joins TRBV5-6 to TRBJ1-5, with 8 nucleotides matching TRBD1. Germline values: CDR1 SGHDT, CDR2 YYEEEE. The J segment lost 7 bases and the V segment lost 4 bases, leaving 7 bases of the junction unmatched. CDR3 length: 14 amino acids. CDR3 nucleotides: TGTGCCAGCAGCACAAACAGGGGGGGACAGCCCCAGCATTTT. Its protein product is CASSTNRGGQPQHF.

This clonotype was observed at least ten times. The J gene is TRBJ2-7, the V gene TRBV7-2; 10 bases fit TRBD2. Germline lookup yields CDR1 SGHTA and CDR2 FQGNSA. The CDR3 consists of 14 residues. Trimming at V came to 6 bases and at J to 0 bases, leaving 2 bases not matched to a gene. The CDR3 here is CASRSSGSSYEQYF. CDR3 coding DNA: TGTGCCAGCAGATCTAGCGGGAGCTCCTACGAGCAGTACTTC.

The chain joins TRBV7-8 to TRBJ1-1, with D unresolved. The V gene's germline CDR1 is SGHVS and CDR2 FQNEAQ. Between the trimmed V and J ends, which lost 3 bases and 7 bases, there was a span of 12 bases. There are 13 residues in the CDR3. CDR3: CASSFEGGDEAFF. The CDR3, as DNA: TGTGCCAGCAGCTTTGAGGGCGGAGATGAAGCTTTCTTT.

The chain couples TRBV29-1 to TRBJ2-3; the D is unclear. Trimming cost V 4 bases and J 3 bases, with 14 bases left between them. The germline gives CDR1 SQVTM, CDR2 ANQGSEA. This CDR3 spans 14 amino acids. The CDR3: CSVVTQAGTDTQYF. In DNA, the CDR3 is TGCAGCGTTGTCACGCAGGCCGGGACAGATACGCAGTATTTT.

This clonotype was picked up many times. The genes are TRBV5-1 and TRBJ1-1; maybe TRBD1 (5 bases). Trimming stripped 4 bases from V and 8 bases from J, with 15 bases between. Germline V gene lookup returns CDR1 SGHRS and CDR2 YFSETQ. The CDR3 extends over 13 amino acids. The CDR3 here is CASSQGGRVEAFF. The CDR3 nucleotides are TGCGCCAGCAGCCAGGGAGGCAGGGTGGAAGCTTTCTTT.

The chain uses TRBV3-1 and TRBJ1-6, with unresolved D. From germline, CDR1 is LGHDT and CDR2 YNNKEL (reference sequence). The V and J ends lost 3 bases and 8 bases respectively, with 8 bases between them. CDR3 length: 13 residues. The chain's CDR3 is CASSQREDSPLHF. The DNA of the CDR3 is TGTGCCAGCAGCCAGAGGGAAGATTCACCCCTCCACTTT.